The 24 T cell receptor beta chains given below trace back to one sample, sequenced in a study of human T cells and chemical hapten exposure. TCRdb re-analysed the RACE reads in MiXCR, keeping a single row per CDR3 protein. The sample has fewer than 85,000 distinct CDR3 sequences; about 8.6% are singletons. Stated time point: healthy volunteer bleed at 6 weeks. Whole blood that had not been fractionated was the source of extracted total RNA. Sequencing was performed on whole blood. These receptors were obtained from a female donor in good health. Some clones in this sample may be carry-over from other donors' samples.

In its sample, this clonotype was seen a few times. This chain joins TRBV12-3 or TRBV12-4 and TRBJ2-3, with TRBD1 as a possible D gene (5 bases). Trimming cost V 3 bases and J 0 bases, with 7 bases left between them. This CDR3 is built from 14 residues. The CDR3 DNA reads TGTGCCAGCAGTTTTAGGGGCAGCACAGATACGCAGTATTTT. It encodes CASSFRGSTDTQYF.

This clonotype was seen at least ten times. The CDR3 DNA reads as TGTGCCAGCAGCCAAGCGACGGGACAGGGGTACGAGCAGTACTTC. Translating it yields CASSQATGQGYEQYF. The rearrangement joins TRBV4-2 to TRBJ2-7; TRBD1 aligns across 10 bases. Germline CDR1 reads LGHNA; CDR2 reads YNFKEQ. This CDR3 is 15 amino acids long. V was clipped by 1 base and J by 4 bases; unmatched bases: 4.

This clonotype was picked up many times. The chain links TRBV15 to TRBJ2-1; D perhaps matches TRBD1 (5 bases). Trimming took 3 bases from V and 10 from J, leaving 22 bases between them. Germline values: CDR1 LNHNV, CDR2 YYDKDF (reference sequence). The CDR3 is 16 amino acids. In nucleotides, the CDR3 is TGTGCCACCAGCAGCGAGATCCTCTGGACATCACCCGAGCAGTTCTTC. The encoded protein is CATSSEILWTSPEQFF.

The sample holds many counts of this clonotype. This chain joins TRBV6-2 or TRBV6-3 and TRBJ2-1; TRBD2 matches 7 bases. The V gene's germline CDR1 is MNHEY and CDR2 SVGEGT. The trim removed 6 bases at V and 0 bases at J, leaving 5 bases unmatched. CDR3 length: 15 residues. The CDR3 loop reads CASRPTGGSYNEQFF. The DNA for the CDR3 is TGTGCCAGCAGACCTACGGGGGGCTCCTACAATGAGCAGTTCTTC.

There are many counts of this clonotype. This chain links TRBV29-1 with TRBJ2-1, with 10 bases fitting TRBD1. CDR3 length: 16 amino acids. Trimming at V came to 3 bases and at J to 4 bases, leaving 9 bases not matched to a gene. Per germline, CDR1 SQVTM and CDR2 ANQGSEA. The CDR3 bases are TGCAGCGTTGATTTTCCCGGGACAGGGGCTTACAATGAGCAGTTCTTC. It encodes CSVDFPGTGAYNEQFF.

Ten or more counts support this clonotype. This sequence joins TRBV7-9 and TRBJ1-1; TRBD1 matches 8 bases. Germline CDR1 and CDR2: SEHNR and FQNEAQ (reference sequence). There are 14 residues in the CDR3. Trimming removed 2 bases from V and 7 bases from J; junction bases left unmatched: 6. In DNA, the CDR3 is TGTGCCAGCAGCTTAACGACAGGGGCGATTGAAGCTTTCTTT. Translated, it gives CASSLTTGAIEAFF.

This clonotype was counted between two and nine times. The rearrangement links TRBV20-1 to TRBJ1-5, with D hard to call. The V end lost 6 bases, the J end lost 0 bases, and 12 bases lay between the germline ends. Germline V CDR1 and CDR2: DFQATT, SNEGSKA (reference sequence). The CDR3 runs to 14 residues. The CDR3 region is CSADRVYSNQPQHF. DNA for the CDR3: TGCAGTGCCGACCGAGTTTATAGCAATCAGCCCCAGCATTTT.

V gene TRBV29-1 combines with J gene TRBJ1-1; D not certain. Germline V gene lookup returns CDR1 SQVTM and CDR2 ANQGSEA. This CDR3 has 11 amino acids. V gave up 8 bases and J gave up 0 bases, with 7 bases separating them. The CDR3 DNA is TGCAGCTCCCGGTTGAACACTGAAGCTTTCTTT. It yields the protein CSSRLNTEAFF.

The V gene is TRBV4-3, the J gene TRBJ1-1; 8 positions agree with TRBD1. The CDR3 is 16 amino acids. Germline V gene data show CDR1 as LGHNA and CDR2 as YSLEER. Trimming at V came to 2 bases and at J to 6 bases, leaving 11 bases not matched to a gene. The CDR3 DNA follows: TGCGCCAGCAGCCAATTTATTCGGACAGGGTATCCTGAAGCTTTCTTT. This translates into CASSQFIRTGYPEAFF.

This clonotype occurred a few times. The chain has TRBV30 and TRBJ2-7, with D unresolved. Germline V gene sequence: CDR1 GTSNPN, CDR2 SVGIG (reference sequence). V gave up 2 bases and J gave up 5 bases, with 7 bases separating them. CDR3 length: 11 amino acids. In nucleotides, the CDR3 is TGTGCCTGGAGTCTTGTCCACGAGCAGTACTTC. This translates into CAWSLVHEQYF.

This clonotype was observed many times. The chain recombines TRBV13 with TRBJ2-7; 8 nucleotides line up with TRBD2. This CDR3 is built from 16 residues. Per germline, CDR1 PRHDT and CDR2 FYEKMQ (reference sequence). V shed 3 bases, J shed 2 bases, and the junction held 9 bases outside the gene matches. CDR3 region: CASSFGGGDGAYEQYF. CDR3 bases: TGTGCCAGCAGCTTCGGGGGGGGCGACGGAGCCTACGAGCAGTACTTC.

With respect to this clonotype: A much bigger clone sits one base away, suggesting this may be a read error. This chain joins TRBV12-3 or TRBV12-4 and TRBJ1-4; unclear D gene. CDR3 length equals 15 residues. Trimming stripped 5 bases from V and 0 bases from J, with 10 bases between. CDR3 protein: CASSPEGATNEKLFF. CDR3 DNA: TGTGCCAGCAGTCCAGAGGGCGCAACTAATGAAAAACTGTTTTTT.

The rearrangement uses TRBV12-3 or TRBV12-4 and TRBJ1-6; D perhaps matches TRBD1 (5 bases). Trimming removed 3 bases at V and 7 bases at J, with 13 bases between. The CDR3 length is 15 residues. The DNA of the CDR3 is TGTGCCAGCAGTTTTCGAGGGACGGTCAATTCACCCCTCCACTTT. As protein: CASSFRGTVNSPLHF.

V is TRBV3-1 and J is TRBJ1-4; tentatively, D is TRBD1 (6 bases). Germline V gene sequence: CDR1 LGHDT, CDR2 YNNKEL (reference sequence). V was pared by 4 bases and J by 8 bases, with 17 bases between. The CDR3 has 15 residues. CDR3 residues: CASSRLRGIGEKLFF. As DNA, the CDR3 is TGTGCCAGCAGCCGCCTCAGGGGCATAGGCGAAAAACTGTTTTTT.

This clonotype showed up just a few times. This chain uses TRBV6-6 with TRBJ2-6; possibly TRBD1 for D (6 bases). The germline gives CDR1 MNHNY, CDR2 SVGAGI (reference sequence). The CDR3 spans 16 residues. V was cut by 2 bases and J by 2 bases, with 10 bases left in between. The CDR3 spells CASSYRTGTGANVLTF. CDR3 nucleotide sequence: TGTGCCAGCAGTTACAGAACAGGGACTGGGGCCAACGTCCTGACTTTC.

The CDR3 sequence: CASSPQDYGYTF. CDR3 nucleotide sequence: TGTGCCAGCAGTCCCCAGGACTATGGCTACACCTTC. The chain is built from TRBV6-6 and TRBJ1-2; D gene unclear. V was shortened by 5 bases and J by 3 bases, with 7 bases between the two germline ends. Germline V gene data show CDR1 as MNHNY and CDR2 as SVGAGI (reference sequence). The CDR3 consists of 12 residues.

This clonotype was observed a handful of times. The chain links TRBV20-1 to TRBJ2-3, with D maybe TRBD2 (6 bases). Germline V gene data show CDR1 as DFQATT and CDR2 as SNEGSKA (reference sequence). CDR3 length: 16 amino acids. V dropped 6 bases and J dropped 5 bases, with 24 bases sitting between them. CDR3 region: CSANSGYQFPQDTQYF. The CDR3 DNA follows: TGCAGTGCCAATAGCGGTTACCAGTTTCCACAAGATACGCAGTATTTT.

This clonotype was observed at least ten times. This chain joins TRBV10-2 and TRBJ2-3, with TRBD1 matching 7 bases. Germline lookup yields CDR1 WSHSY and CDR2 SAAADI. This CDR3 is built from 14 residues. The J segment lost 4 bases and the V segment lost 4 bases, leaving 5 bases of the junction unmatched. The CDR3 sequence is CASSGVTGSDTQYF. CDR3 in DNA: TGCGCCAGCAGTGGGGTGACAGGGTCAGATACGCAGTATTTT.

This clonotype was seen a handful of times. This sequence joins TRBV12-3 or TRBV12-4 and TRBJ2-7; D is undetermined. The CDR3 runs 14 residues. V shed 7 bases and J shed 3 bases, with 16 bases lying between them. CDR3 bases: TGTGCCAGCACTCCCAGTGATTCGCACTACGAGCAGTACTTC. Translated, it gives CASTPSDSHYEQYF.

This clonotype turned up a few times. The rearrangement uses TRBV6-6 and TRBJ2-7; D may be TRBD1 (5 bases). CDR1 and CDR2 (germline): MNHNY, SVGAGI (reference sequence). This CDR3 is 14 amino acids long. V lost 2 bases and J 3 bases, leaving 11 bases between the germline ends. CDR3 nucleotide sequence: TGTGCCAGCAGTTACACAGGTTCTGACTACGAGCAGTACTTC. Amino acids: CASSYTGSDYEQYF.

There are a few counts of this clonotype. This chain uses TRBV3-1 with TRBJ2-5, with 10 nucleotides matching TRBD2. CDR1 and CDR2 (germline): LGHDT, YNNKEL (reference sequence). J gave up 0 bases and V 1 base, and 8 bases lay outside the gene matches. The CDR3 runs to 18 residues. The CDR3 DNA sequence: TGTGCCAGCAGCCAAGGAACTAGCGGGGCCCCGTACCAAGAGACCCAGTACTTC. Its translation: CASSQGTSGAPYQETQYF.

This chain joins TRBV21-1 and TRBJ1-1; TRBD1, as called in the table, went unchecked against the DNA. TRBV21-1 is classified as a pseudogene. CDR3 length equals 16 residues. Here the CDR3 reads CASSKVGTRASTEAFF. DNA for the CDR3: TGTGCCAGCAGCAAAGTGGGGACAAGGGCCTCCACTGAAGCTTTCTTT.

This clonotype was recorded at least ten times. The J gene is TRBJ1-6, the V gene TRBV5-5, with 10 bases fitting TRBD1. The CDR3 extends over 14 amino acids. In germline, CDR1 is SGHKS, CDR2 YYEKEE (reference sequence). Trimming cost V 4 bases and J 6 bases; bases outside gene matches: 1. CDR3 DNA sequence: TGTGCCAGCAGCAGGGACAGGGGTAATTCACCCCTCCACTTT. This codes for CASSRDRGNSPLHF.

This clonotype was counted many times. This chain joins TRBV6-6 and TRBJ2-6; D may correspond to TRBD1 or TRBD2 (5 bases each). The CDR3 is 16 residues long. Germline V gives CDR1 MNHNY, CDR2 SVGAGI (reference sequence). Trimming took 6 bases from V and 2 from J, leaving 14 bases between them. CDR3 bases: TGTGCCAGCAGCCTTACCCTGGGGGCTGGGGCCAACGTCCTGACTTTC. Translated: CASSLTLGAGANVLTF.